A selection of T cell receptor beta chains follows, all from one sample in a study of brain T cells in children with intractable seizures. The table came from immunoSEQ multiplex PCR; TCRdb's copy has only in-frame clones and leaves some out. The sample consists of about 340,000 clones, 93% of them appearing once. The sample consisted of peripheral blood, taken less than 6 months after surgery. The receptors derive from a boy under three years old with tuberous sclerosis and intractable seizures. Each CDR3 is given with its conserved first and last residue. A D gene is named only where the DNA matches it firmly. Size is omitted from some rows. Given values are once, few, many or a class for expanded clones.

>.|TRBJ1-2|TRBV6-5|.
CASSYSMGEVRGYTF
TGTGCCAGCAGTTACTCAATGGGGGAGGTGAGGGGCTACACCTTC
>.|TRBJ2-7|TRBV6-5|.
CASSPRTASYEQYF
TGTGCCAGCAGTCCTCGGACGGCCTCCTACGAGCAGTACTTC
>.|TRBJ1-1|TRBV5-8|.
CASSLIVNTEAFF
TGTGCCAGCAGCTTGATTGTGAACACTGAAGCTTTCTTT
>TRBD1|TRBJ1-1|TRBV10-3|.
CAIEDRGGTEAFF
TGTGCCATCGAGGACAGGGGAGGGACTGAAGCTTTCTTT
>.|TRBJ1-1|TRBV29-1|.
CSVPGQPQAFF
TGCAGCGTCCCTGGACAGCCACAAGCTTTCTTT
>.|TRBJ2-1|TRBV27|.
CASSLYYSSGNEQFF
TGTGCCAGCAGTTTATACTACAGCTCGGGGAATGAGCAGTTCTTC
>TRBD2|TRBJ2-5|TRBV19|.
CASSSGRLRTSEETQYF
TGTGCCAGTAGCTCAGGTCGGCTAAGGACTAGCGAAGAGACCCAGTACTTC
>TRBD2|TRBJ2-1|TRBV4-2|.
CASSQDPFPPGLAGGPSNEQFF
TGTGCCAGCAGCCAAGATCCATTCCCTCCGGGACTAGCGGGAGGGCCCAGTAATGAGCAGTTCTTC
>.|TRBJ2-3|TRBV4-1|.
CASSGVGDTQYF
TGCGCCAGCAGCGGCGTGGGCGATACGCAGTATTTT
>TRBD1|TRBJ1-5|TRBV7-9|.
CASSQGGVSNQPQHF
TGTGCCAGCAGCCAAGGGGGCGTCAGCAATCAGCCCCAGCATTTT
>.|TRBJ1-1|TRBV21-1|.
CASSKRPTGYEAFF
TGTGCCAGCAGCAAAAGGCCGACAGGGTATGAAGCTTTCTTT
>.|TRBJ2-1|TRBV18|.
CASSGEIQDAAEQFF
TGTGCCAGCTCGGGGGAAATACAGGATGCTGCTGAGCAGTTCTTC
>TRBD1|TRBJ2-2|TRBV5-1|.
CASRGRQGDTGELFF
TGCGCCAGCAGGGGCCGACAGGGCGACACCGGGGAGCTGTTTTTT
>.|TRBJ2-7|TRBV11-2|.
CASTRGLLSYEQYF
TGTGCCAGCACCCGGGGACTCCTCTCCTACGAGCAGTACTTC
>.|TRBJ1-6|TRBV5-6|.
CASSSAVFRSPLHF
TGTGCCAGCAGCTCAGCAGTATTCCGCTCACCCCTCCACTTT
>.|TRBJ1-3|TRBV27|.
CASSLYPGNTIYF
TGTGCCAGCAGTTTATATCCCGGAAACACCATATATTTT
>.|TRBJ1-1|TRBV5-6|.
CASSSMYGTEAFF
TGTGCCAGCAGCTCAATGTATGGTACTGAAGCTTTCTTT
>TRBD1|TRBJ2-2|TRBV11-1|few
CASSLWDSTGELFF
TGTGCCAGCAGCTTATGGGACAGCACCGGGGAGCTGTTTTTT
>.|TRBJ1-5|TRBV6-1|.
CASSELGQPQHF
TGTGCCAGCAGTGAATTGGGTCAGCCCCAGCATTTT
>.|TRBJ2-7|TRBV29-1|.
CSVRMATGTYEQYF
TGCAGCGTCCGGATGGCCACGGGGACCTACGAGCAGTACTTC
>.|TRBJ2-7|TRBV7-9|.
CASSFQGGSSYEQYF
TGTGCCAGCAGCTTCCAGGGGGGTAGTTCCTACGAGCAGTACTTC
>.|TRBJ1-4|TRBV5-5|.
CASRALGGGKLFF
TGTGCCAGCAGAGCCCTAGGCGGTGGGAAACTGTTTTTT
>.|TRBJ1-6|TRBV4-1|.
CASSQDSFGRPNSPLHF
TGCGCCAGCAGCCAAGATAGTTTTGGCAGGCCAAATTCACCCCTCCACTTT
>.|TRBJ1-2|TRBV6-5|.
CASSSQGVMGGYTF
TGTGCCAGCAGTTCCCAGGGTGTGATGGGTGGCTACACCTTC
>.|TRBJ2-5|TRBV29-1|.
CSVESRRTVQETQYF
TGCAGCGTTGAATCTCGGAGGACAGTCCAAGAGACCCAGTACTTC
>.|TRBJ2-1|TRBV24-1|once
CATSDPSGGSYNEQFF
TGTGCCACCAGTGACCCAAGCGGAGGGTCCTACAATGAGCAGTTCTTC
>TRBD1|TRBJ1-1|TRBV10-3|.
CAIRDRGKMNTEAFF
TGTGCCATCAGGGACAGGGGGAAAATGAACACTGAAGCTTTCTTT
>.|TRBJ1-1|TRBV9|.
CASSPTMGSEAFF
TGTGCCAGCAGCCCTACCATGGGGAGTGAAGCTTTCTTT
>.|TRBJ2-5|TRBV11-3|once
CASSRGPQQETQYF
TGTGCCAGCAGCCGCGGGCCGCAGCAGGAGACCCAGTACTTC
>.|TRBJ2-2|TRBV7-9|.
CASSRGVSETGELFF
TGTGCCAGCAGCCGCGGAGTCTCAGAGACCGGGGAGCTGTTTTTT
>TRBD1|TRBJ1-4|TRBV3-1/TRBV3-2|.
CASSQLGQVVEKLFF
TGTGCCAGCAGCCAACTCGGACAGGTGGTAGAAAAACTGTTTTTT
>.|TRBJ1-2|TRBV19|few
CASSISAGLKGYTF
TGTGCCAGTAGTATCTCGGCCGGCTTGAAGGGCTACACCTTC
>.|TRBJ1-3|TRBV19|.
CASAGNIHHSGNTIYF
TGTGCCTCGGCAGGGAACATACACCACTCTGGAAACACCATATATTTT
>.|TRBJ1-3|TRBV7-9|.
CASSSYAGNTIYF
TGTGCCAGCAGCTCGTACGCTGGAAACACCATATATTTT